The clone carrying this TCR beta chain was observed many times. Its target is unknown. This sample is part of a study of shared clonotypes between healthy human individuals. Across the whole study: Used for every donor were three CD4 naive, three CD4 memory, two CD8 naive and one CD8 memory plate. Overall study findings and caveats: Memory subsets had estimated richness that was generally smaller than that of naive subsets.

Replicate PCRs from sorted subsets contained approximately 220 ng DNA, which is 29,000 or so T cell genomes. The repertoire was sequenced with immunoSEQ multiplex PCR; TCRdb's copy has only in-frame clones and lacks some. The data show under 750,000 clones, around 77% seen once. This CDR3 is 17 amino acids long. The V and J ends lost 0 bases and 5 bases respectively, with 17 bases between them. Germline assignment: CDR1 SGHRS and CDR2 YFSETQ. The material sequenced was memory CD4+ T cells sorted from blood. The subset was: CD45RA-negative fraction. The V call is TRBV5-1, the J call TRBJ2-2, with a weak D call TRBD1 (6 bases). The TCR originated in a woman in her twenties or thirties in good health. The CDR3 DNA reads TGCGCCAGCAGCTTGGGTTGGCAGGGGAGTAGGACCGGGGAGCTGTTTTTT. Translation: CASSLGWQGSRTGELFF.